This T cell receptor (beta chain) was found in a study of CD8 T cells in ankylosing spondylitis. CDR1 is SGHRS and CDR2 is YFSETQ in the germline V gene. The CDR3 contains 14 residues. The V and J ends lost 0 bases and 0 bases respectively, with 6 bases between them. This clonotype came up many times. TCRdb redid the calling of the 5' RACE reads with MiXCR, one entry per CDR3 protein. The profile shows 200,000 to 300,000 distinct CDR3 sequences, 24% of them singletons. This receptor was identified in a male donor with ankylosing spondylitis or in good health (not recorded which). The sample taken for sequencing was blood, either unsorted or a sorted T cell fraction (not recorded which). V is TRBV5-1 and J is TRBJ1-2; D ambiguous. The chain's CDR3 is CASSLVVSNYGYTF. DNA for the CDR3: TGCGCCAGCAGCTTGGTCGTATCTAACTATGGCTACACCTTC.